This T cell receptor (beta chain) originates from a study of T cells in Graves' hyperthyroidism and ophthalmopathy. The CDR3 consists of 14 residues. The germline V gene has CDR1 SGHTA and CDR2 FQGNSA. Trimming cost V 5 bases and J 3 bases; bases outside gene matches: 7. Amplified regions were TCR beta CDR3 sequences from RNA transcripts. The TCR CDR3 was amplified in a first-round RT-PCR using the HTBI primer set. TCRdb fed the multiplex PCR reads into MiXCR, producing one record per CDR3 protein. The sample has hundreds of thousands of distinct CDR3 sequences, around 13% seen once. Graves' hyperthyroidism without ophthalmopathy progression within 18 months was termed stable. Recently diagnosed hyperthyroidism of less than 2 months' duration affected patients aged 18 to 65. Study-wide results and caveats: Most thyroid clonotypes with frequency above 0.001 were detected in blood. By a 13 V-J model, ophthalmopathy was set apart from stable hyperthyroidism.

Many counts were recorded for this clonotype. Its antigen remains unknown. Specimen: blood. This chain connects TRBV7-2 to TRBJ2-7; 7 bases agree with TRBD2. The sequence came from a young woman with Graves' hyperthyroidism. The CDR3 coding sequence is TGTGCCAGCAGCGCCCGGGAGGCTCGCTACGAGCAGTACTTC. This codes for CASSAREARYEQYF.